The entry that follows covers one T cell receptor (beta chain) sequence. Its specificity is unknown. The CDR3 is made up of 16 amino acids. J lost 2 bases, V lost 2 bases, and 5 bases had no gene match. Germline V gene data show CDR1 as ENHRY and CDR2 as SYGVKD. The sample comes from a study of siplizumab effects on memory and regulatory T cells. Overall study results and limits: Naive T cells looked more diverse than memory cells, and they looked like major contributors to the alloresponse. Alloreactive sequences that could be traced to unstimulated CD4+ memory cells showed a significant reduction under siplizumab. Unstimulated subsets captured only a minor fraction of alloreactive clones. Siplizumab gave mappable alloreactive CD4+ clones an average Treg-derived fraction of approximately 69%, against roughly 29% in controls.

TCRdb's copy holds only in-frame clones and misses some; the assay was immunoSEQ multiplex PCR. The table lists tens of thousands of clones, approximately 95% of them singletons. V gene TRBV10-3 combines with J gene TRBJ1-2; TRBD1 agrees at 10 bases. This TCR was sampled from a human donor in good health. Sequencing used CD8+ T cells sorted from blood. The CDR3 DNA is TGTGCCATCAGTGAGCATCGGGACAGGGGAAACTATGGCTACACCTTC. Its protein product is CAISEHRDRGNYGYTF.